This paragraph reports one T cell receptor (beta chain). Its antigen is unidentified. Produced via immunoSEQ multiplex PCR; TCRdb's table is partial and in-frame only. The sample has tens of thousands of clones, 92% seen once. Trimming cost V 3 bases and J 6 bases, with 9 bases left between them. Germline V gives CDR1 MDHEN, CDR2 SYDVKM. The CDR3 is made up of 12 amino acids. The sample comes from a study of CD4 T cells in relation to SARS-CoV-2 and coronaviruses. Study-wide results and limits: Each donor contributed either pre-pandemic or post-infection samples, not both. Monoreactive clones expanded significantly more to SARS-CoV-2 than crossreactive clones did.

This sequence joins TRBV28 and TRBJ2-7; D is perhaps TRBD2 (6 bases). The sequence derives from an adult with COVID-19. What was sequenced was naive CD4+ T cells from PBMCs. Sample subset: naive CD4+ T cells isolated by negative enrichment. Here the CDR3 reads CASSFGGAEQYF. For the CDR3, the DNA is TGTGCCAGCAGTTTTGGCGGGGCCGAGCAGTACTTC. The complete variable domain, with remaining parts taken from reference TRBV28 and TRBJ2-7, reads DVKVTQSSRYLVKRTGEKVFLECVQDMDHENMFWYRQDPGLGLRLIYFSYDVKMKEKGDIPEGYSVSREKKERFSLILESASTNQTSMYLCASSFGGAEQYFGPGTRLTVT.